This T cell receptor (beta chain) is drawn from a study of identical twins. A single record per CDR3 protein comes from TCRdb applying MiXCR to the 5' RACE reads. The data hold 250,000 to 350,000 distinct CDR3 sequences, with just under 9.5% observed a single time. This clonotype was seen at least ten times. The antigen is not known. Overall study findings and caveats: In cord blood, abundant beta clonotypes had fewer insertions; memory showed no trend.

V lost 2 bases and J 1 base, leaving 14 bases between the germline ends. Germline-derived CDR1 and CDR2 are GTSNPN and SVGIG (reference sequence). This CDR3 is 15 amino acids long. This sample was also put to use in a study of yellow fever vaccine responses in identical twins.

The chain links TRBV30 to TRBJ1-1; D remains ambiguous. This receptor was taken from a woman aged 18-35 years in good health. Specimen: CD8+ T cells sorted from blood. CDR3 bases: TGTGCCTGGAGTCTTCCTCGGACTGGGAACACTGAAGCTTTCTTT. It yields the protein CAWSLPRTGNTEAFF.